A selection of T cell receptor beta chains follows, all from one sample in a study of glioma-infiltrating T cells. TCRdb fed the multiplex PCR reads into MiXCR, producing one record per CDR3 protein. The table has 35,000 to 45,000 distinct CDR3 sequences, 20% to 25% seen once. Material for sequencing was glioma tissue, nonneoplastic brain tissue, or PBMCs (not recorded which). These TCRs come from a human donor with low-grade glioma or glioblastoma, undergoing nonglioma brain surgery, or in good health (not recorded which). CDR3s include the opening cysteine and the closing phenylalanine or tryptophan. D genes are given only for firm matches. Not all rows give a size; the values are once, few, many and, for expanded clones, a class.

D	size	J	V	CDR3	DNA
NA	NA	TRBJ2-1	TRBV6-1	CASRRWDNSYNEQFF	TGTGCCAGCAGGCGATGGGATAACTCCTACAATGAGCAGTTCTTC
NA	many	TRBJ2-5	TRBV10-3	CATSFTSGYQETQYF	TGTGCCACCTCCTTTACCTCGGGGTACCAAGAGACCCAGTACTTC
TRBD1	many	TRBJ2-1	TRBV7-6	CASSLVTGGYNEQFF	TGTGCCAGCAGCTTAGTAACAGGGGGGTACAATGAGCAGTTCTTC
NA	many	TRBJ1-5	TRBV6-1	CASSFDRNQPQHF	TGTGCCAGCAGTTTTGACAGGAATCAGCCCCAGCATTTT
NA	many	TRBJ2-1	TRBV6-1	CASRGGQYNEQFF	TGTGCCAGCAGGGGCGGACAGTACAATGAGCAGTTCTTC
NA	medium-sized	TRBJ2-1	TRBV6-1	CASSPPGRLDLFF	TGTGCCAGCAGTCCCCCCGGACGCTTAGATCTGTTCTTC
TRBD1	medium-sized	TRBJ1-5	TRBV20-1	CSAREDRGPYSNQPQHF	TGCAGTGCTAGAGAGGACAGGGGGCCCTATAGCAATCAGCCCCAGCATTTT
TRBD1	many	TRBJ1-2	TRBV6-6	CASSYGQDNYGYTF	TGTGCCAGCAGTTACGGACAGGACAACTATGGCTACACCTTC
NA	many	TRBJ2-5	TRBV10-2	CASRSETQYF	TGCGCCAGCAGAAGTGAGACCCAGTACTTC
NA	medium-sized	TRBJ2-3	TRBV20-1	CSAPDGGPSTDTQYF	TGCAGTGCCCCGGATGGCGGGCCTAGCACAGATACGCAGTATTTT